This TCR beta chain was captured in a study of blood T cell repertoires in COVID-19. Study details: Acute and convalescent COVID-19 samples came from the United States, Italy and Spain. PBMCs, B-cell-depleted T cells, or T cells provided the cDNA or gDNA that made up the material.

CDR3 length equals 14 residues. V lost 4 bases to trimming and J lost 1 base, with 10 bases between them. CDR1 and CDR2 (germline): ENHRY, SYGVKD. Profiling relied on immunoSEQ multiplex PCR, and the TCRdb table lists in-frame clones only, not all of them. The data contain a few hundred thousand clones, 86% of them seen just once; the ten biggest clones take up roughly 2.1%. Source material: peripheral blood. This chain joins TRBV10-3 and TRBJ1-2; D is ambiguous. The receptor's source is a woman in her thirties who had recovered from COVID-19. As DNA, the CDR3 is TGTGCCATCAGTGCAGACGGGATTAACTATGGCTACACCTTC. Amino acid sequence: CAISADGINYGYTF.